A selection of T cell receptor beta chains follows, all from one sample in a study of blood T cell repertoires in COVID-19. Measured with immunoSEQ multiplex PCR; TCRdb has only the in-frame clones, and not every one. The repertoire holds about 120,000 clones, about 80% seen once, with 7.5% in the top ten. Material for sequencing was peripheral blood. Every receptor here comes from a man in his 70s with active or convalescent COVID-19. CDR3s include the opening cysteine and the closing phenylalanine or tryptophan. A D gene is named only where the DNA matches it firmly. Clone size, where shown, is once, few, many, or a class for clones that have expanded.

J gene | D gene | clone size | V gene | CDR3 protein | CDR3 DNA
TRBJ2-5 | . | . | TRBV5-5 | CASSLEGLGNQETQYF | TGTGCCAGCAGCTTGGAGGGACTGGGGAACCAAGAGACCCAGTACTTC
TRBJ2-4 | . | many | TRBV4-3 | CASSQDTGGKNIQYF | TGCGCCAGCAGCCAAGATACAGGTGGCAAAAACATTCAGTACTTC
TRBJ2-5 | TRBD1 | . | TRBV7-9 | CASSPDRVWETQYF | TGTGCCAGCAGCCCAGACAGGGTTTGGGAGACCCAGTACTTC
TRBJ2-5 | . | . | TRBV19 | CASSGSRQETQYF | TGTGCCAGTAGCGGGAGTCGGCAAGAGACCCAGTACTTC
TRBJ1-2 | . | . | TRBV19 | CASSTQTGTYGYTF | TGTGCCAGTAGTACCCAAACAGGGACCTATGGCTACACCTTC
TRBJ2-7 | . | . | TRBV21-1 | CASSNRWTSRYEQYF | TGTGCCAGCAGCAATCGGTGGACTAGCCGATACGAGCAGTACTTC
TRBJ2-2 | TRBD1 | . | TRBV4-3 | CASRRDRDTGELFF | TGCGCCAGCCGCCGGGACAGAGACACCGGGGAGCTGTTTTTT
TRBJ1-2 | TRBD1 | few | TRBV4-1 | CASSQTGGINYGYTF | TGCGCCAGCAGCCAGACAGGGGGTATTAACTATGGCTACACCTTC
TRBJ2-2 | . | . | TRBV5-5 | CASSRGTNTGELFF | TGTGCCAGCAGCAGAGGGACGAACACCGGGGAGCTGTTTTTT
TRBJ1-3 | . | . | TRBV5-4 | CASSPRDSGNTIYF | TGTGCCAGCAGCCCGAGAGACTCTGGAAACACCATATATTTT
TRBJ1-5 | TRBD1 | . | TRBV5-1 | CASSKRDRGLNQPQHF | TGCGCCAGCAGCAAACGGGACAGGGGGCTCAATCAGCCCCAGCATTTT
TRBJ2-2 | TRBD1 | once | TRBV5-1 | CASSLQGGNTGELFF | TGCGCCAGCAGCTTACAGGGGGGGAACACCGGGGAGCTGTTTTTT
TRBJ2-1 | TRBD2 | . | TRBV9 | CASSLGLAGVWSYNEQFF | TGTGCCAGCAGCCTAGGGCTAGCGGGAGTGTGGTCCTACAATGAGCAGTTCTTC
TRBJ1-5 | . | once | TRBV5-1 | CASSLGGDQPQHF | TGCGCCAGCAGCTTGGGGGGGGATCAGCCCCAGCATTTT
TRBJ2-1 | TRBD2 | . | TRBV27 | CASTSTSGSSGEQFF | TGTGCCAGCACATCGACTAGCGGGAGTTCAGGTGAGCAGTTCTTC
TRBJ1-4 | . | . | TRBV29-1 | CSTGGTNEKLFF | TGCAGCACCGGGGGTACTAATGAAAAACTGTTTTTT
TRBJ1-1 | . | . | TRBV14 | CASSLIQGHTEAFF | TGTGCCAGCAGCCTAATACAGGGACACACTGAAGCTTTCTTT
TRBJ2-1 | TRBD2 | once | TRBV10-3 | CAIRGLAGDEQFF | TGTGCCATCAGGGGACTAGCGGGCGATGAGCAGTTCTTC
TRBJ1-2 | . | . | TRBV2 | CASLTNRDNGYTF | TGTGCCAGCCTAACGAACAGGGACAATGGCTACACCTTC
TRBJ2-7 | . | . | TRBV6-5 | CASISFSYEQYF | TGTGCCAGCATCAGTTTCTCCTACGAGCAGTACTTC